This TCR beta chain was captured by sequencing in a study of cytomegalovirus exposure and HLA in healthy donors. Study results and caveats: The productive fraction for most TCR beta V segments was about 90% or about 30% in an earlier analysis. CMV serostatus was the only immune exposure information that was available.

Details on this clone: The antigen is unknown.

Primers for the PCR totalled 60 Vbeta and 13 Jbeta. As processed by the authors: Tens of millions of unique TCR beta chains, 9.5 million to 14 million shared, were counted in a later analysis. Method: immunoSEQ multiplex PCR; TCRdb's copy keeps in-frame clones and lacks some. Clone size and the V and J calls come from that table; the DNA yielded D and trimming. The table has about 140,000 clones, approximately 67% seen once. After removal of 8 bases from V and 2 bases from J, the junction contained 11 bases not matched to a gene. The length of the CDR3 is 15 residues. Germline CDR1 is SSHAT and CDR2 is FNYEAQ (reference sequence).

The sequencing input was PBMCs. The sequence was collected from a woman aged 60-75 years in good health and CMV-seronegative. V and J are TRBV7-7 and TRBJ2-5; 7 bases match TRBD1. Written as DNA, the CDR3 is TGTGCCAGCTCCAAGGGGGCCCAACGGCAAGAGACCCAGTACTTC. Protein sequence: CASSKGAQRQETQYF.